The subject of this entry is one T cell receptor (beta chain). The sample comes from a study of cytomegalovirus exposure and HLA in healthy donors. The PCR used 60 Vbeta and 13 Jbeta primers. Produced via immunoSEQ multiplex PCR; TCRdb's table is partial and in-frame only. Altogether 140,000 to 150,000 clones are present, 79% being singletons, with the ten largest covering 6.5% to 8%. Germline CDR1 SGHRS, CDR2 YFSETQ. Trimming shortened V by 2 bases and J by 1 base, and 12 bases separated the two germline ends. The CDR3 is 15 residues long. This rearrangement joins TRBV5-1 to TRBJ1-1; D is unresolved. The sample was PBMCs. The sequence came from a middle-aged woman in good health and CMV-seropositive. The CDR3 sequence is CASSFEGQSNTEAFF. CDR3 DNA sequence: TGCGCCAGCAGCTTCGAGGGCCAGTCGAACACTGAAGCTTTCTTT.